This T cell receptor beta chain is drawn from a study of PD-L1 blockade in urothelial cancer. About this clone itself: Its antigen is as yet unknown.

The time point was: peripheral blood 6 weeks after treatment start. CDR1 and CDR2 (germline): SGHKS, YYEKEE (reference sequence). V lost 0 bases to trimming and J lost 2 bases; unmatched junction nucleotides: 0. This CDR3 has 15 residues. Produced via immunoSEQ multiplex PCR; TCRdb's table is partial and in-frame only. The sample yields about 40,000 clones, more than 75% seen once. Study conclusions and caveats: Stronger expansion of tumor-associated clones in blood at 3 weeks distinguished durable-benefit patients.

This chain connects TRBV5-5 to TRBJ2-5; 11 bases are shared with TRBD2. The sequence was obtained from a man in his 70s with urothelial cancer. Sequenced material: PBMCs, taken around atezolizumab (anti-PD-L1) treatment. The chain's CDR3 is CASSLGLAGQETQYF. Here the CDR3 DNA reads TGTGCCAGCAGCTTGGGACTAGCGGGGCAAGAGACCCAGTACTTC.